This T cell receptor (beta chain) derives from a study of blood T cells in healthy people across ages. CDR3 length equals 16 residues. With V trimmed by 4 bases and J by 2 bases, 11 bases remained unmatched. Germline V gives CDR1 WNHNN, CDR2 SYGVQD (reference sequence). Through a sample-barcoded 5' primer and a J-beta primer mix, a second PCR was run for roughly 6 to 11 cycles. Each TCR beta cDNA got a 12-nucleotide random molecular identifier. One entry per CDR3 protein, called by TCRdb with MiXCR from the 5' RACE reads. The repertoire holds a few hundred thousand distinct CDR3 sequences, with about a quarter as singletons. These data also formed part of another study, on T cells of mothers and their children. That paper notes: The donors comprised roughly 6 children and their three healthy Caucasian mothers. Each 15 ul cDNA reaction used about 1.5 ug RNA; all RNA was used.

Sequenced sample: blood. The rearrangement joins TRBV10-1 to TRBJ2-7, with 7 bases aligning to TRBD1. This sequence was found in a boy between 2 and 15 years old in good health. In DNA form, the CDR3 reads TGCGCCAGCAGTGGAGTGCGAGGACAGGCGCCCTACGAGCAGTACTTC. As protein: CASSGVRGQAPYEQYF.